Here is one TCR beta chain with its context. Its antigen remains unknown. The entry originates in a study of blood T cells in healthy people across ages. The overall study: Using template switching, researchers captured about one barcoded beta molecule for each two T cells. General study results and limits: Observed TCR beta diversity per million T cells went down as age went up. This fall followed a roughly linear course with age. The study regarded diversity estimates from one million T cells as underestimates.

It was with a sample-barcoded 5' primer and a J-beta primer mix that a second PCR of roughly 7 to 12 cycles was run. Carrying 12 random nucleotides, a template-switch adaptor labeled each individual cDNA molecule. One entry per CDR3 protein, called by TCRdb with MiXCR from the 5' RACE reads. Of over 1,500,000 distinct CDR3 sequences listed, 35% to 50% are singletons. With V trimmed by 4 bases and J by 0 bases, 15 bases remained unmatched. The CDR3 sequence is 20 residues long. Germline V gene sequence: CDR1 SGHNT, CDR2 YENEEA. This TCR came from a human donor in good health. The gene calls are TRBV11-3 and TRBJ2-1; 10 bases line up with TRBD2. The sequencing sample was made of blood. In DNA, the CDR3 is TGTGCCAGCAGCTCTAGGGGGGAGCTAGCGGGGGCCAGCTCCTACAATGAGCAGTTCTTC. It specifies CASSSRGELAGASSYNEQFF. The whole variable domain, remainder taken from reference TRBV11-3 and TRBJ2-1, is EAGVVQSPRYKIIEKKQPVAFWCNPISGHNTLYWYLQNLGQGPELLIRYENEEAVDDSQLPKDRFSAERLKGVDSTLKIQPAELGDSAVYLCASSSRGELAGASSYNEQFFGPGTRLTVL.